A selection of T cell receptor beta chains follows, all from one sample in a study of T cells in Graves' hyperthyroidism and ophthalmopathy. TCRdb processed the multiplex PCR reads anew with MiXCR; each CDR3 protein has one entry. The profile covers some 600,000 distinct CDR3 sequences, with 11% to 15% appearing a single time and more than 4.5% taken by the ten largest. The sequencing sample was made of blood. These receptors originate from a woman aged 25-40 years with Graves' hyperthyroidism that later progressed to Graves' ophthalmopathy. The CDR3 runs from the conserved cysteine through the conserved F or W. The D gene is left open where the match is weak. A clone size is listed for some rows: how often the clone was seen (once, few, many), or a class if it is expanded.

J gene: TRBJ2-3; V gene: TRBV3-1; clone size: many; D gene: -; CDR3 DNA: TGTGCCAGCAGCCAAGGGACAGATGAAACAGATACGCAGTATTTT; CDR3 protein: CASSQGTDETDTQYF
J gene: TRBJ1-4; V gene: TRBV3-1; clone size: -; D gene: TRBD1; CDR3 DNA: TGTGCCAGCAGCCAAGGAAAGGGGGCAGGTCCTAATGAAAAACTGTTTTTT; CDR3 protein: CASSQGKGAGPNEKLFF
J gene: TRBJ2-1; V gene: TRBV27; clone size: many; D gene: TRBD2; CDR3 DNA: TGTGCCAGCAGTTTAGGGAGGTGGGGGAGGGATGAGCAGTTCTTC; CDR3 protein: CASSLGRWGRDEQFF
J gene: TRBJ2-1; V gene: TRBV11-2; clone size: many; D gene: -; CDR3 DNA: TGTGCCAGCAGCCAACGACTGGACCAGTCCTACAATGAGCAGTTCTTC; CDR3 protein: CASSQRLDQSYNEQFF
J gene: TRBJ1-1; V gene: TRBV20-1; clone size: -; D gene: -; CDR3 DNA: TGCAGTGCTCCCCCCAACAGGGACACTGAAGCTTTCTTT; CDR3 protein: CSAPPNRDTEAFF
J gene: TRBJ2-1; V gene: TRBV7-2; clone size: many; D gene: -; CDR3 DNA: TGTGCCAGCAGCCCCGGTTTTTCCCCCTACAATGAGCAGTTCTTC; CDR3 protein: CASSPGFSPYNEQFF
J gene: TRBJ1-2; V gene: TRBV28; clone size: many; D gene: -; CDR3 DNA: TGTGCCAGCAGCCAGGGGCAGGGTGGCTACACCTTC; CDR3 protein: CASSQGQGGYTF
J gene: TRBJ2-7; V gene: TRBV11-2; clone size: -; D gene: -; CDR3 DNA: TGTGCCAGCAGCTTAGACCCCTCTTACGACGAGCAGTACTTC; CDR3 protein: CASSLDPSYDEQYF
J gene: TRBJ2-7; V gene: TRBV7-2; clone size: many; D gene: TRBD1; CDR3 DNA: TGTGCCAGCAGTTTGGACAGGGGCTACGAGCAGTACTTC; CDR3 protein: CASSLDRGYEQYF
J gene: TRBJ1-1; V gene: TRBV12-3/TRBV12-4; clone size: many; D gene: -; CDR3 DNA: TGTGCCAGCAGTTTTAGTAGGAACACTGAAGCTTTCTTT; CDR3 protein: CASSFSRNTEAFF
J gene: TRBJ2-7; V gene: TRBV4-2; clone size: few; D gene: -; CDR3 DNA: TGTGCCAGCAGCCGTTGGGACCCCGGAAGCTCCTACGAGCAGTACTTC; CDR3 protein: CASSRWDPGSSYEQYF
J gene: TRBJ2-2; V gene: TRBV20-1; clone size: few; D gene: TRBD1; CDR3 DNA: TGCAGTGCTAGAGATTCTGGCAGGGGGCGCGCCGGGGAGCTGTTTTTT; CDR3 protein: CSARDSGRGRAGELFF
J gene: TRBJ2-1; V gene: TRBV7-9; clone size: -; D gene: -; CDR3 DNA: TGTGCCAGCAGCTTACAATCTATCTATTACAATGAGCAGTTCTTC; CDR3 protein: CASSLQSIYYNEQFF
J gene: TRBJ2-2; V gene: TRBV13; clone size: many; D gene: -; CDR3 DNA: TGTGCCAGTAGACTAGGCGCGAACACCGGGGAGCTGTTTTTT; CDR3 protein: CASRLGANTGELFF
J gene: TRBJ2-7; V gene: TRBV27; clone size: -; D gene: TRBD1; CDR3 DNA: TGTGCCAGCAGTCTCCCCCCGGGACAGGGGCCCTACGAGCAGTACTTC; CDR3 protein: CASSLPPGQGPYEQYF
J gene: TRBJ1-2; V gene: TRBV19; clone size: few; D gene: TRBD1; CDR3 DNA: TGTGCCAGTAAGGTTATTGGGCAGGGGGCCGGCTATGGCTACACCTTC; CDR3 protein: CASKVIGQGAGYGYTF
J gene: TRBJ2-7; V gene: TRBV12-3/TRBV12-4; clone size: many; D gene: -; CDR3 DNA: TGTGCCAGCAGTTCCAGTATTTACGAGCAGTACTTC; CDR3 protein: CASSSSIYEQYF
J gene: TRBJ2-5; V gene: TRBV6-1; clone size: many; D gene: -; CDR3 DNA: TGTGCCAGCGGGGGTTGGGAGCTAAAAGAGACCCAGTACTTC; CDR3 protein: CASGGWELKETQYF
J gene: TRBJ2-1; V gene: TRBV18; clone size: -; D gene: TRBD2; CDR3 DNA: TGTGCCAGCTCACCAGGGACTAGCGGGGGAAACTACAATGAGCAGTTCTTC; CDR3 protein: CASSPGTSGGNYNEQFF
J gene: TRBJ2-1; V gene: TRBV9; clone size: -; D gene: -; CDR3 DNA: TGTGCCAGCACCCTTGCGGGGGCGGAGGAGCAGTTCTTC; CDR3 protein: CASTLAGAEEQFF
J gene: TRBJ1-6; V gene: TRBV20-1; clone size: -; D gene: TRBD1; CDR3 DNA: TGCAGTGCGATAAGGACAGGGACCTTAAATTCACCCCTCCACTTT; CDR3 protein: CSAIRTGTLNSPLHF
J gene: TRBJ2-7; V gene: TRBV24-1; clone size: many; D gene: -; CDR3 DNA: TGTGCCACCGCCGGGAACTCCAACGAGCAGTACTTC; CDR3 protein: CATAGNSNEQYF